The 2 T cell receptor beta chains in this list originate from one sample, sequenced in a study of early T cells in non-severe SARS-CoV-2 infection. One entry per CDR3 protein, called by TCRdb with MiXCR from the 5' RACE reads. The sample yields fewer than 55,000 distinct CDR3 sequences, about 4% seen once. Sequencing used whole blood. The source of these receptors is an adult who was a healthcare worker with PCR-confirmed SARS-CoV-2 infection or an uninfected control (not recorded which).

As to this clonotype: A clone one base away is much larger, so this may be a read error. J is TRBJ2-7 and V is TRBV20-1; TRBD2 agrees at 10 bases. Germline V CDR1 and CDR2: DFQATT, SNEGSKA (reference sequence). CDR3 length: 16 amino acids. With V trimmed by 3 bases and J by 3 bases, 11 bases remained unmatched. Here the CDR3 reads CSASRLMTSGYYEQYF. CDR3 in DNA: TGCAGTGCTAGCCGACTCATGACTAGCGGGTACTACGAGCAGTACTTC.

The sample holds many counts of this clonotype. The rearrangement uses TRBV7-9 and TRBJ2-5, with D maybe TRBD2 (6 bases). Germline values: CDR1 SEHNR, CDR2 FQNEAQ (reference sequence). The ends were cut back, 4 bases at V and 4 bases at J, with 10 bases in the middle. The CDR3 has 13 amino acids. The CDR3 is CASSSSEGETQYF. The DNA for the CDR3 is TGTGCCAGCAGCTCTAGCGAAGGAGAGACCCAGTACTTC.